One sample yielded the 18 T cell receptor beta chains listed below, sequenced in a study of T-cell reconstitution after alpha-beta-depleted transplantation in children. Unique molecular identifiers were used to barcode this TCRbeta library. One entry per CDR3 protein, called by TCRdb with MiXCR from the PCR reads. The sample lists hundreds of thousands of distinct CDR3 sequences; approximately 9.6% were seen once. The specimen comprised PBMCs from the stem cell graft donor, sampled from the stem cell graft. These receptor sequences come from a human donor who donated a stem cell graft to a child with SCID.

This clonotype has more than one count but fewer than ten. The chain employs TRBV20-1 and TRBJ1-5; D uncertain. The CDR3 covers 12 residues. Between the trimmed V and J ends, which lost 6 bases and 11 bases, there was a span of 17 bases. Germline CDR1 is DFQATT and CDR2 is SNEGSKA (reference sequence). In DNA, the CDR3 is TGCAGTGCCCCCGGAAAGCGCCAGGCCCAGCATTTT. It is translated as CSAPGKRQAQHF.

This clonotype was seen ten or more times. This chain links TRBV5-6 with TRBJ2-2; D perhaps matches TRBD2 (5 bases). Trimming took off 4 bases at V and 5 bases at J, with 12 bases between the two ends. The germline CDR1 and CDR2 sequences are SGHDT and YYEEEE. This CDR3 contains 14 residues. The CDR3 loop is CASSEKGETGELFF. CDR3 coding DNA: TGTGCCAGCAGCGAAAAGGGAGAGACCGGGGAGCTGTTTTTT. The full variable domain, rest sourced from reference TRBV5-6 and TRBJ2-2, is DAGVTQSPTHLIKTRGQQVTLRCSPKSGHDTVSWYQQALGQGPQFIFQYYEEEERQRGNFPDRFSGHQFPNYSSELNVNALLLGDSALYLCASSEKGETGELFFGEGSRLTVL.

The chain carries TRBV10-3 and TRBJ1-5; no firm D call. Germline-derived CDR1 and CDR2 are ENHRY and SYGVKD. CDR3 size: 13 residues. V was cut by 8 bases and J by 0 bases, with 8 bases left in between. CDR3 coding DNA: TGTGCCATCGGGTCAGATAGCAATCAGCCCCAGCATTTT. Its protein product is CAIGSDSNQPQHF.

This clonotype was observed a handful of times. This chain connects TRBV12-3 or TRBV12-4 to TRBJ1-5, with 8 positions matching TRBD1. The V gene end was trimmed by 10 bases and the J gene end by 0 bases; junction bases not matched to a gene: 5. The CDR3 is 14 residues long. The chain's CDR3 is CATATGDSNQPQHF. The CDR3, as DNA: TGTGCCACCGCGACAGGGGATAGCAATCAGCCCCAGCATTTT.

The chain is built from TRBV12-3 or TRBV12-4 and TRBJ2-7; maybe TRBD2 (6 bases). The CDR3 loop spans 15 amino acids. The V and J ends lost 6 bases and 4 bases respectively, with 19 bases between them. DNA for the CDR3: TGTGCCAGCAGCCCCGGGATTGGGGGGTGGTACGAGCAGTACTTC. Protein: CASSPGIGGWYEQYF.

The DNA of the CDR3 is TGTGCCAGCAGGGGACAGGGGGCAGGCACCGGGGAGCTGTTTTTT. It is translated as CASRGQGAGTGELFF. The rearrangement uses TRBV2 and TRBJ2-2, with TRBD1 identical over 12 bases. The CDR3 sequence is 15 residues long. Germline V CDR1 and CDR2: SNHLY, FYNNEI. Unmatched junction bases numbered 3, after V lost 6 bases and J lost 4 bases.

The table lists this clonotype with many counts. This rearrangement joins TRBV6-5 to TRBJ2-7, with D possibly TRBD1 on 6 matching bases. The V gene lost 0 bases and the J gene lost 3 bases, with 9 bases spanning the gap. Germline V lookup: CDR1 MNHEY, CDR2 SVGAGI. The CDR3 sequence is 14 residues long. CDR3 DNA sequence: TGTGCCAGCAGTTACTCGACAGGCAACTACGAGCAGTACTTC. Translated: CASSYSTGNYEQYF.

The chain employs TRBV11-2 and TRBJ2-1; TRBD2 aligns across 8 bases. CDR3 length: 17 amino acids. The germline gives CDR1 SGHAT, CDR2 FQNNGV. The junction had 8 bases not matched to a gene; V was cut back by 4 bases and J by 0 bases. The CDR3 spells CASSSKTSVSSYNEQFF. The CDR3 DNA reads TGTGCCAGCAGCTCGAAGACTAGCGTGAGCTCCTACAATGAGCAGTTCTTC.

The V and J genes are TRBV7-9 and TRBJ2-7, with TRBD2 as a possible D gene (6 bases). The CDR3 loop spans 15 amino acids. Trimming pared 4 bases from V and 1 base from J, leaving 14 bases between. Germline V gives CDR1 SEHNR, CDR2 FQNEAQ (reference sequence). The CDR3 bases are TGTGCCAGCAGCTCGTCGATAAGCGGGTCCTACGAGCAGTACTTC. Amino acid sequence: CASSSSISGSYEQYF.

This clonotype came up a few times. The chain joins TRBV20-1 to TRBJ2-5; 13 positions agree with TRBD2. This CDR3 has 16 amino acids. Germline V gene lookup returns CDR1 DFQATT and CDR2 SNEGSKA (reference sequence). V was clipped by 5 bases and J by 0 bases; unmatched bases: 6. The CDR3: CSALRLAGGYQETQYF. The CDR3 nucleotides read TGCAGTGCTCTAAGACTAGCGGGGGGCTACCAAGAGACCCAGTACTTC.

This chain links TRBV20-1 with TRBJ1-6; the match to TRBD1 covers 7 bases. CDR1 is DFQATT, CDR2 SNEGSKA, per germline (reference sequence). V shed 5 bases, J shed 10 bases, and the junction held 11 bases outside the gene matches. This CDR3 region has 14 residues. The CDR3 DNA is TGCAGTGCTTCACAGGGGAGCCGGGGCTCACCCCTCCACTTT. This gives the protein CSASQGSRGSPLHF.

This clonotype was counted a few times. The chain carries TRBV12-3 or TRBV12-4 and TRBJ2-3, with D unresolved. This CDR3 is 13 amino acids long. The V gene lost 4 bases and the J gene lost 8 bases, with 13 bases spanning the gap. The chain's CDR3 is CASSYLKMGTQYF. CDR3 in DNA: TGTGCCAGCAGTTACTTGAAGATGGGTACGCAGTATTTT.

The chain uses TRBV6-5 and TRBJ2-3; the match to TRBD1 covers 9 bases. This CDR3 region has 14 residues. J gave up 7 bases and V 2 bases, and 4 bases lay outside the gene matches. The germline V gene encodes CDR1 MNHEY and CDR2 SVGAGI. CDR3 in DNA: TGTGCCAGCAGTTACCCGGACAGGGGACATACGCAGTATTTT. Encoded protein: CASSYPDRGHTQYF.

The V and J genes are TRBV3-1 and TRBJ2-2; D is unresolved. CDR3 length: 15 residues. CDR1 and CDR2 (germline): LGHDT, YNNKEL (reference sequence). V was clipped by 4 bases and J by 5 bases, with 14 bases between them. The CDR3 region is CASSRSETDTGELFF. DNA for the CDR3: TGTGCCAGCAGCCGGTCAGAAACAGATACCGGGGAGCTGTTTTTT.

This clonotype was detected many times. This chain links TRBV29-1 with TRBJ2-6; D is possibly TRBD2 (6 bases). Germline V CDR1 and CDR2: SQVTM, ANQGSEA. The ends were cut back, 0 bases at V and 0 bases at J, with 15 bases in the middle. The CDR3 extends over 18 amino acids. CDR3 DNA sequence: TGCAGCGTTGAAGACCGAGCCGCGGGAAGCTCTGGGGCCAACGTCCTGACTTTC. It yields the protein CSVEDRAAGSSGANVLTF.

This clonotype was recorded a few times. V and J are TRBV10-3 and TRBJ2-7; D may be TRBD1 or TRBD2 (6 bases each). The V end was cut by 11 bases, the J end by 4 bases, with 15 bases between. The germline gives CDR1 ENHRY, CDR2 SYGVKD. There are 12 residues in the CDR3. The CDR3 region is CALRDTSYEQYF. The CDR3 region has the DNA TGTGCCTTGCGGGACACCTCATACGAGCAGTACTTC.

The V call is TRBV6-5, the J call TRBJ1-4; weak D call: TRBD1 (5 bases). The germline V and J ends were trimmed by 8 bases and 5 bases, with 12 bases remaining between them. The CDR3 has 13 residues. Germline CDR1 and CDR2: MNHEY and SVGAGI. The CDR3 reads CASRDGGNEKLFF. The CDR3 coding sequence is TGTGCCAGCCGGGACGGGGGAAATGAAAAACTGTTTTTT.

In this sample, this clonotype turned up a few times. The chain combines TRBV20-1 with TRBJ2-1; TRBD2 matches at 10 bases. Germline CDR1 is DFQATT and CDR2 is SNEGSKA (reference sequence). The CDR3 runs to 15 residues. V was clipped by 6 bases and J by 8 bases; unmatched bases: 13. CDR3 nucleotide sequence: TGCAGTGCCACCGAAGCGGGGGGGAGGGTATATGAGCAGTTCTTC. It yields the protein CSATEAGGRVYEQFF.